This TCR beta chain appears in the sequencing data of a study of cytomegalovirus exposure and HLA in healthy donors (dated by TCRdb to the late 2010s). Concerning the study at large: In an earlier analysis of several hundred of the donors, about 270 Gb of sequence data and approximately 100 million unique TCR beta sequences from approximately 180 million T cells were reported. About 300 gigabases of sequencing data and around 80 million unique TCR sequences made up an early release that covered 640 HLA-typed donors. Of the approximately 400 genotyped donors, approximately 81% were placed in the genetic ancestry cluster associated with self-reported Caucasian donors. The study was designed to test whether signatures of past pathogen exposure could be identified by cataloging public T cell receptors. The study profiled the T cell repertoires of hundreds of subjects by immunosequencing and related them to cytomegalovirus serostatus. In addition to the first cohort of 666 subjects, a separate validation cohort of some 120 different subjects was used. High-throughput TCR immunosequencing, statistical association of individual TCRs with disease status, and machine learning were combined to predict cytomegalovirus infection status. To study patterns of TCR occurrence, a later analysis re-analyzed previously published TCR beta repertoires from several hundred donors and added high-resolution HLA genotyping. The later analysis used no new phenotypic data to find candidate immune exposures, relying instead on TCR beta sequences and their occurrence across donors. An earlier analysis of 587 of the donors applied high-throughput TCR beta sequencing to assess whether each TCR beta V gene segment acted as functional or pseudogenic. Donor age, sex, ethnicity and CMV serostatus were compiled together with the repertoire data. A later genetic analysis took genome-wide SNP genotypes for about 65% of the roughly 670 donors and used that subset as a discovery cohort. All discovery cohort repertoires had been generated using a single sequencing platform. HLA typing covered class I and class II loci at four-digit resolution. Typing coverage differed by locus: A, B, C, DRB1 and DQB1 were typed in roughly 620-630 donors, DQA1 in 500 to 550, DPA1 in 600 to 610, and DPB1 in just under 490. Because of strong linkage in the cohort, five DR-DQ haplotypes were treated as single units for association and clustering. Among about 360 genotyped donors of the cohort, an average of 235,054 unique TCR beta nucleotide sequences were sequenced per donor, 15% to 20% of them non-productive.

The cohort consisted of hundreds of healthy bone marrow donors. Cohort members were all nominally healthy when sampled, although unrecorded immune exposures were likely present. The donor was CMV seronegative and was included in the group of about 350 seronegative cohort members. A peripheral blood sample was collected from each donor, and TCR beta sequencing was performed on peripheral blood mononuclear cells. Genomic DNA extraction from the blood cell samples was performed with the Qiagen DNeasy Blood Extraction Kit. The protocol used for the library was the immunoSEQ multiplex PCR assay. The multiplex PCR relied on a mix of 60 forward primers for TCR Vbeta segments and 13 reverse primers for TCR Jbeta segments. Amplification of the CDR3 region of rearranged TCR beta genes was performed with a multiplex PCR assay on genomic DNA. The Illumina HiSeq System was used to sequence the amplified TCR beta libraries as 87-base-pair reads. The authors processed their data as follows. Across the 666 repertoires, a later analysis counted approximately 83 million unique TCR beta chains, roughly 11 million of which were shared by at least two donors. Raw reads were error-corrected and collapsed into unique sequences by a nearest-neighbor algorithm in which closely related sequences were merged to remove PCR and sequencing errors. To assign V, D and J gene segments, CDR3 sequences were aligned to IMGT reference sequences. For a sequence to be retained, a match of at least six nucleotides was required to both a V gene segment and a J gene segment. A rearrangement was called productive if the CDR3 had no stop codons and remained in frame with V and J, and every other rearrangement was called non-productive. Following IMGT convention, CDR3 was defined as the stretch from the second conserved V-encoded cysteine to the conserved J-encoded phenylalanine. The earlier analysis of about 620 of the donors excluded sequences that lacked an unambiguous match to a single V gene segment. An earlier analysis of 587 of the donors called V segments functional above 56.7% productive rearrangements and segregating when the between-donor standard deviation exceeded 5%. A statistical classification framework was built to diagnose cytomegalovirus status from the catalog of TCR beta chain sequences. In a later analysis, V and J genes were assigned by comparing TCR nucleotide sequences against IMGT/GENE-DB human TR gene sequences. In a later analysis, CDR3 sequences and most-parsimonious VDJ recombination scenarios were assigned using the TCRdist pipeline. In a later analysis, each TCR beta chain was defined by its CDR3 amino acid sequence together with its V-gene family, and reads lacking a unique V-gene family were excluded. In a later analysis, 500 to 700 highly shared, low-generation-probability nucleotide sequences were removed to address suspected cross-contamination and a sequencing artifact. A later analysis calculated a clonal expansion index for each public chain from normalized within-repertoire ranks of inferred template counts. In a later analysis, generation probabilities were computed with a VDJ recombination model fitted to out-of-frame rearrangements, and the resulting probabilities were checked against IGoR. A later analysis scored TCR-TCR, TCR-HLA and TCR-CMV co-occurrence with hypergeometric tests, applying a repertoire-size bias correction to TCR pairs. A later analysis estimated false discovery rates by permuting HLA or CMV assignments 20 times. A later analysis grouped co-occurring TCRs with DBSCAN, adding TCRdist sequence similarity when clustering within HLA-allele-positive subsets. For co-occurrence clustering, repertoires with fewer than 30,000 or more than 120,000 public chains were excluded, along with five repertoires with anomalous nucleotide sharing. As stored in TCRdb, this immuneACCESS dataset retains in-frame rearrangements with V and J assigned. A fraction of the clones does not appear; measured against another copy, unresolved V genes explain less than half of the discrepancy, and the remainder lacks a known reason. V, J and clone size were drawn from that table, and D and trimming were deduced from the DNA. Here the sample has more than 200,000 clones; around 79% occur a single time. Approximately 2% of the sample comes from the top ten.

As to this clone: The antigen it recognizes is unknown. The sample holds no much larger clone one base away, and base qualities are not on file.

Here V drops 6 bases and J drops 2 bases, and the junction holds 3 bases not matched to any gene. The CDR3 has 14 amino acids, counting the end cysteine and phenylalanine. The read is trimmed to its CDR3 DNA, 42 bases read in frame from base 1. The germline V gene supplies CDR1 ENHRY and CDR2 SYGVKD. What the work shows at the level of the full study, not this receptor alone: The 87-base-pair reads could not distinguish some IMGT-functional V segments, including TRBV6-2 and TRBV6-3, so those segments were excluded. In a later genetic analysis, fewer N-insertions in productive TCRs were reported among donors in an Asian-associated ancestry cluster than the roughly 640-donor mean. Across donors, most TCR sequences were observed very rarely, whereas some public TCRs were present in many individuals. Broadly in line with IMGT annotations, most TCR beta V segments showed up in productive rearrangements about 87% or about 30% of the time in an earlier analysis of some 590 of the donors. A later genetic analysis associated a missense DCLRE1C variant with V-gene and J-gene trimming of TCR beta chains, and an independent cohort replicated the association. Fewer than 20 rarely observed V segments, including chromosome 9 orphons, were excluded from the earlier analysis of 550 to 700 of the donors because counts were too low. In a later analysis, 16,951 TCR beta sequences were associated with specific HLA alleles at a false discovery rate of 0.05. A cluster of highly shared sequence variants was judged likely to be a technical artifact of the sequencing pipeline. According to a later analysis, most CMV-associated TCR beta chains appeared to be HLA-restricted, and the HLA associations seemed to be driven largely by CMV exposure. A later analysis reported that several top co-occurrence clusters appeared linked to parvovirus B19, influenza, CMV and Epstein-Barr virus. Strong co-occurrence of HLA alleles, especially DR and DQ, made assigning TCR associations to individual alleles difficult. The study gave a list of some 150 TCR beta chains associated with cytomegalovirus. Because HLA typing was unavailable for some donors at each locus, only the typed subset was used in association tests. In vitro tests confirmed that a few of the cytomegalovirus-associated TCR beta chains recognize cytomegalovirus antigens. Compared with equally common non-associated chains, HLA-associated TCR beta chains in a later analysis were more clonally expanded and had lower generation probabilities. Only TCR beta chains were sequenced in this cohort, and the absence of alpha or paired-chain data limited detectable features. The classifier was reported to diagnose cytomegalovirus status with high specificity and sensitivity in both the original cohort and the validation cohort. Roughly uniform sequencing depth across donors was assumed in presence/absence analyses, although this assumption may not hold. Correlated functional status among segregating V segments might be attributable to linkage disequilibrium, but an unknown experimental factor could not be ruled out. It was suggested by the authors that the approach could potentially be generalized to other disease states and immunological phenotypes. The only immune exposure information available for the cohort was CMV serostatus. A further reported finding was that TCR beta sequences accurately predicted the HLA-A and HLA-B alleles for most subjects in the first cohort. A later analysis found that TCR association rates varied across HLA loci, with DRB1 alleles showing the most associated TCRs and HLA-C alleles the fewest.

The chain is assembled from TRBV10-3 and TRBJ1-2, with 10 bases matching TRBD1. Sequencing input: PBMCs. The sequence was obtained from a male donor in good health and CMV-seronegative. The CDR3 protein is CAIRPTGGNYGYTF. The DNA reads as follows: TGTGCCATCAGACCGACAGGGGGCAACTATGGCTACACCTTC.